These T cell receptor beta chains were read from a single sample in a study of T cell responses to AZD1222 COVID-19 vaccine. Produced via immunoSEQ multiplex PCR; TCRdb's table is partial and in-frame only. This table holds approximately 110,000 clones, approximately 91% found once. The input for sequencing was peripheral blood, taken on day 0 of MenACWY control vaccination. These receptors came from an adult in good health. The CDR3 runs from the conserved cysteine through the conserved F or W. Fields, in order: D gene, CDR3 length, V gene, clone size, J gene, CDR3 DNA, CDR3 protein. D genes are given only for firm matches. Clone sizes are given selectively: once, few, many, or a class where the clone is expanded.

D gene: TRBD1; CDR3 length: 16; V gene: TRBV4-2; clone size: once; J gene: TRBJ1-3; CDR3 DNA: TGTGCCAGCAGCCAATACGACAGGGCGACGGGAAACACCATATATTTT; CDR3 protein: CASSQYDRATGNTIYF
D gene: -; CDR3 length: 15; V gene: TRBV7-2; clone size: -; J gene: TRBJ1-2; CDR3 DNA: TGTGCCAGCAGCCAGCGACGGGAGGGTAACTATGGCTACACCTTC; CDR3 protein: CASSQRREGNYGYTF
D gene: -; CDR3 length: 14; V gene: TRBV9; clone size: -; J gene: TRBJ1-1; CDR3 DNA: TGTGCCAGCAGCGTACAGACAGAGAACACTGAAGCTTTCTTT; CDR3 protein: CASSVQTENTEAFF
D gene: -; CDR3 length: 15; V gene: TRBV27; clone size: few; J gene: TRBJ2-3; CDR3 DNA: TGTGCCAGCAATACCAGGGGGACTCTGCAAGATACGCAGTATTTT; CDR3 protein: CASNTRGTLQDTQYF
D gene: -; CDR3 length: 14; V gene: TRBV5-4; clone size: -; J gene: TRBJ2-1; CDR3 DNA: TGTGCCAGCAGCCGGGGGACAGCCTACAATGAGCAGTTCTTC; CDR3 protein: CASSRGTAYNEQFF
D gene: TRBD1; CDR3 length: 15; V gene: TRBV7-2; clone size: once; J gene: TRBJ1-2; CDR3 DNA: TGTGCCAGCAGCTCACCCCCCACAGGGGCTAATGGCTACACCTTC; CDR3 protein: CASSSPPTGANGYTF
D gene: -; CDR3 length: 12; V gene: TRBV9; clone size: -; J gene: TRBJ2-7; CDR3 DNA: TGTGCCAGCAGCGTAGAGGAAAACGAGCAGTACTTC; CDR3 protein: CASSVEENEQYF
D gene: -; CDR3 length: 16; V gene: TRBV4-2; clone size: -; J gene: TRBJ2-1; CDR3 DNA: TGTGCCAGCAGCCAAGACAGGGCGGTCTCCTACAATGAGCAGTTCTTC; CDR3 protein: CASSQDRAVSYNEQFF
D gene: TRBD2; CDR3 length: 17; V gene: TRBV3-1/TRBV3-2; clone size: -; J gene: TRBJ2-1; CDR3 DNA: TGTGCCAGCAGCCAAGGGCCTCCTAGCGGATACTACAATGAGCAGTTCTTC; CDR3 protein: CASSQGPPSGYYNEQFF
D gene: -; CDR3 length: 13; V gene: TRBV4-2; clone size: -; J gene: TRBJ1-1; CDR3 DNA: TGTGCCAGCAGCCAAGGCGTAAACACTGAAGCTTTCTTT; CDR3 protein: CASSQGVNTEAFF
D gene: TRBD2; CDR3 length: 13; V gene: TRBV7-9; clone size: -; J gene: TRBJ2-7; CDR3 DNA: TGTGCCAGCAGGGAAACTAGCGTTAGTGAGCAGTACTTC; CDR3 protein: CASRETSVSEQYF
D gene: TRBD1; CDR3 length: 15; V gene: TRBV2; clone size: few; J gene: TRBJ1-2; CDR3 DNA: TGTGCCAGCAGTGAAGGGTGGACAGGGCCAGGGGGCTACACCTTC; CDR3 protein: CASSEGWTGPGGYTF
D gene: -; CDR3 length: 15; V gene: TRBV29-1; clone size: once; J gene: TRBJ2-1; CDR3 DNA: TGCAGCGTTGATCTCGAGGGATCTTTCTACAATGAGCAGTTCTTC; CDR3 protein: CSVDLEGSFYNEQFF
D gene: -; CDR3 length: 13; V gene: TRBV7-7; clone size: -; J gene: TRBJ2-1; CDR3 DNA: TGTGCTAGCAGCTTAGGGTCCCTATCCGAGCAGTTCTTC; CDR3 protein: CASSLGSLSEQFF
D gene: TRBD1; CDR3 length: 15; V gene: TRBV7-2; clone size: -; J gene: TRBJ1-2; CDR3 DNA: TGTGCCAGCAGCTTATACCCAGGGGGAAACTATGGCTACACCTTC; CDR3 protein: CASSLYPGGNYGYTF
D gene: -; CDR3 length: 18; V gene: TRBV24-1; clone size: -; J gene: TRBJ2-2; CDR3 DNA: TGTGCCACCAGCGGGGACCAAACAGACAGTCAATCCACCGGGGAGCTGTTTTTT; CDR3 protein: CATSGDQTDSQSTGELFF
D gene: -; CDR3 length: 13; V gene: TRBV27; clone size: once; J gene: TRBJ2-5; CDR3 DNA: TGTGCCAGCAGTTCAAACCCACGAGAGACCCAGTACTTC; CDR3 protein: CASSSNPRETQYF
D gene: TRBD1; CDR3 length: 14; V gene: TRBV27; clone size: -; J gene: TRBJ1-1; CDR3 DNA: TGTGCCAGCAGACTAAGTCCAGGGGGCACTGAAGCTTTCTTT; CDR3 protein: CASRLSPGGTEAFF